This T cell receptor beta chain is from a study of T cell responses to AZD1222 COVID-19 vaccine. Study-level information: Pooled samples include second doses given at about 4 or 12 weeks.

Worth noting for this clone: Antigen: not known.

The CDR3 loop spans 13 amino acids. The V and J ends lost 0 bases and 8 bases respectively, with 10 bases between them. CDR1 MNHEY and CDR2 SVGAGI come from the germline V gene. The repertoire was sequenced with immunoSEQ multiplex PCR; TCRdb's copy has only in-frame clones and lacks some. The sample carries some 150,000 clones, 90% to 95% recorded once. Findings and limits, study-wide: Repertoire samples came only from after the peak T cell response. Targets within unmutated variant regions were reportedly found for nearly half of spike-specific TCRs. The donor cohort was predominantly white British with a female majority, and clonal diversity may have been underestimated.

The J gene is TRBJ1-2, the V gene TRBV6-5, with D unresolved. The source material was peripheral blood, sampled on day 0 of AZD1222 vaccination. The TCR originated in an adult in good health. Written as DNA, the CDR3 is TGTGCCAGCAGTTACTCGACAAAAGAAGGCTACACCTTC. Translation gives CASSYSTKEGYTF.